The T cell receptor (beta chain) described here comes from a study of T cell repertoires in cytomegalovirus infection. The CDR3 runs to 13 residues. In germline, CDR1 is DFQATT, CDR2 SNEGSKA (reference sequence). Trimming removed 4 bases at V and 2 bases at J, with 12 bases between. Comments on this clonotype: Its matching antigen is unknown.

TCRdb redid the calling of the reads with MiXCR, one entry per CDR3 protein. The sample records about 890,000 distinct CDR3 sequences, about a third being singletons. The rearrangement uses TRBV20-1 and TRBJ2-7, with D uncertain. Sequenced here: cultured CD8+ T cells from PBMCs, sampled from culture after CMV antigen stimulation. The clonotype was recovered from a human donor in good health (CMV status not recorded). Some clones in this sample may be carry-over from other donors' samples. CDR3 residues: CSANHYDTYEQYV. CDR3 DNA sequence: TGCAGTGCTAACCACTATGATACCTACGAGCAGTACGTC.